This TCR beta chain was recovered during a study of blood T cells in healthy people across ages. Overall study results and limits: Diversity of TCR beta per million T cells declined in a roughly linear way with age.

Investigators took roughly 10 milliliters of peripheral blood from every donor. Using a J-beta primer mix together with a sample-barcoded 5' primer, a second PCR was run for roughly 7 to 11 cycles. TCRdb reprocessed the 5' RACE reads via MiXCR and lists one record per CDR3 protein. The table has more than 800,000 distinct CDR3 sequences, around 43% seen once. About this clonotype itself: Its antigen is as yet unknown.

Trimming stripped 4 bases from V and 3 bases from J, with 19 bases between. In germline, CDR1 is GTSNPN, CDR2 SVGIG (reference sequence). This CDR3 comprises 16 residues. This chain connects TRBV30 to TRBJ2-4, with D tentatively TRBD1 or TRBD2 (6 bases each). This TCR was recovered from a woman aged 60-75 years in good health. Sequencing was performed on blood. The CDR3 loop is CAWTPWRGLDKNIQYF. CDR3 DNA: TGTGCCTGGACCCCTTGGAGGGGGTTGGACAAAAACATTCAGTACTTC. Variable domain in full (rest from reference TRBV30 and TRBJ2-4): SQTIHQWPATLVQPVGSPLSLECTVEGTSNPNLYWYRQAAGRGLQLLFYSVGIGQISSEVPQNLSASRPQDRQFILSSKKLLLSDSGFYLCAWTPWRGLDKNIQYFGAGTRLSVL.